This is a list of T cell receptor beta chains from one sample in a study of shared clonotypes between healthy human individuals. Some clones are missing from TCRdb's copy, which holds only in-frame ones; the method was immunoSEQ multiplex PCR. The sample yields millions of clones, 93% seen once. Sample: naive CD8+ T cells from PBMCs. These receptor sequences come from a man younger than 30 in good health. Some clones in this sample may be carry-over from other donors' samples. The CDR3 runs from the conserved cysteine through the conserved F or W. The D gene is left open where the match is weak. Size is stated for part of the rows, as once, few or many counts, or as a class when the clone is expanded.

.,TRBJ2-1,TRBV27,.,CASMFAFAIYNEQFF,TGTGCCAGCATGTTCGCCTTCGCCATCTACAATGAGCAGTTCTTC
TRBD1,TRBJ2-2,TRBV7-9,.,CASSSDRAGELFF,TGTGCCAGCAGTTCTGACAGGGCCGGGGAGCTGTTTTTT
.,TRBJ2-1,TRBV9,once,CASSEQGGNEQFF,TGTGCCAGCAGCGAACAAGGGGGGAATGAGCAGTTCTTC
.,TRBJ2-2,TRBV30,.,CARRRGRELFF,TGTGCCCGGAGGAGGGGCCGGGAGCTGTTTTTT
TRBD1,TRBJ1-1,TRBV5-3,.,CARSLTRDRVIETEAFF,TGTGCCAGAAGCTTGACCCGGGACAGGGTAATCGAAACTGAAGCTTTCTTT
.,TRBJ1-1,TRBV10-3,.,CAIRETVMNTEAFF,TGTGCCATCAGGGAGACAGTCATGAACACTGAAGCTTTCTTT
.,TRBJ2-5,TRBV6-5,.,CASSYSDRPQETQYF,TGTGCCAGCAGTTACTCCGACCGCCCGCAAGAGACCCAGTACTTC
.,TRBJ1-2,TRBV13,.,CASSFGHRANYGYTF,TGTGCCAGCAGCTTCGGGCACAGAGCTAACTATGGCTACACCTTC
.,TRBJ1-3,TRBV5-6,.,CASSRALSGNTIYF,TGTGCCAGCAGCCGGGCCCTCTCTGGAAACACCATATATTTT
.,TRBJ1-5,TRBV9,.,CASSANRADQPQHF,TGTGCCAGCAGCGCAAACAGGGCGGATCAGCCCCAGCATTTT
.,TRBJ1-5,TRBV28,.,CASSLSPWDKANQPQHF,TGTGCCAGCAGTTTATCCCCCTGGGACAAAGCCAATCAGCCCCAGCATTTT
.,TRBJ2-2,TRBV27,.,CASSWGGELFF,TGTGCCAGCAGTTGGGGCGGGGAGCTGTTTTTT
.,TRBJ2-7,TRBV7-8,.,CASSLYFQGPLAYEQYF,TGTGCCAGCAGCTTGTACTTTCAGGGGCCCTTGGCCTACGAGCAGTACTTC
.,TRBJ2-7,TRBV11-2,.,CASSFAQPYEQYF,TGTGCCAGCAGCTTTGCTCAGCCCTACGAGCAGTACTTC
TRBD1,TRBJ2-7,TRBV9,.,CASSPRTGASSYEQYF,TGTGCCAGCAGCCCGAGGACAGGGGCGAGCTCCTACGAGCAGTACTTC
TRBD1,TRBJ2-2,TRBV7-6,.,CASSLLGGGTGELFF,TGTGCCAGCAGCTTATTAGGGGGCGGCACCGGGGAGCTGTTTTTT
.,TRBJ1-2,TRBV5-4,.,CASSLGSGTGGYTF,TGTGCCAGCAGCTTGGGAAGTGGTACCGGTGGCTACACCTTC
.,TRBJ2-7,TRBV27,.,CASSLEQGLTYEQYF,TGTGCCAGCAGTTTAGAGCAGGGTCTAACCTACGAGCAGTACTTC
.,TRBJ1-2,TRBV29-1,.,CSVVGSPGGGYTF,TGCAGCGTTGTAGGGAGCCCAGGCGGTGGCTACACCTTC
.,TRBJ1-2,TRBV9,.,CASSVMKDSFNYGYTF,TGTGCCAGCAGCGTAATGAAAGACAGCTTTAACTATGGCTACACCTTC
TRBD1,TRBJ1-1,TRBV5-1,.,CASSFGQGGGTEAFF,TGCGCCAGCAGCTTCGGACAGGGGGGTGGCACTGAAGCTTTCTTT
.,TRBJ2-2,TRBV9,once,CASSVAREGAGYNTGELFF,TGTGCCAGCAGCGTAGCTCGGGAGGGGGCTGGCTACAACACCGGGGAGCTGTTTTTT
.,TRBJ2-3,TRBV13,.,CASSYRWDTQYF,TGTGCCAGCAGCTATCGGTGGGATACGCAGTATTTT
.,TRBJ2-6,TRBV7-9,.,CASSPHRAGANVLTF,TGTGCCAGCAGCCCCCACCGAGCGGGGGCCAACGTCCTGACTTTC
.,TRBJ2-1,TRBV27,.,CASSAGNEQFF,TGTGCCAGCAGTGCGGGGAATGAGCAGTTCTTC
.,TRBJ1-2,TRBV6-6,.,CASSYVLNYGYTF,TGTGCCAGCAGTTACGTCCTTAACTATGGCTACACCTTC
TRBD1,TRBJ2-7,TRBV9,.,CASSVGRTGGLGEQYF,TGTGCCAGCAGCGTAGGTCGGACAGGGGGCCTCGGCGAGCAGTACTTC
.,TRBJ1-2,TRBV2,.,CASSDRAAPGYTF,TGTGCCAGCAGTGACAGGGCCGCCCCTGGCTACACCTTC
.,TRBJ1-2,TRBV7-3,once,CASSLKAGGELGYTF,TGTGCCAGCAGCTTAAAGGCTGGGGGCGAACTAGGCTACACCTTC
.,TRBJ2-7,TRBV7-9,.,CASSLVGEQYF,TGTGCCAGCAGCTTAGTCGGCGAGCAGTACTTC
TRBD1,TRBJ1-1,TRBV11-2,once,CASSWPRGGDLTEAFF,TGTGCCAGCAGCTGGCCCAGGGGGGGCGATTTAACTGAAGCTTTCTTT
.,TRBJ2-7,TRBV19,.,CASSIRDSPSYEQYF,TGTGCCAGTAGTATCCGGGACTCCCCCTCCTACGAGCAGTACTTC
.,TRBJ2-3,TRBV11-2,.,CASTPGRFTDTQYF,TGTGCCAGTACCCCAGGAAGATTCACAGATACGCAGTATTTT
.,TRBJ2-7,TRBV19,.,CASSEGFEQYF,TGTGCCAGTAGTGAAGGATTCGAGCAGTACTTC
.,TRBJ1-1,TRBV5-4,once,CASSFNQQENTEAFF,TGTGCCAGCAGCTTCAATCAACAGGAGAACACTGAAGCTTTCTTT
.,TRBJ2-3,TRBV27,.,CASSPTSSTDTQYF,TGTGCCAGCAGTCCCACCTCTAGCACAGATACGCAGTATTTT
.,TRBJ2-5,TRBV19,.,CASSFSGLETQYF,TGTGCCAGTAGTTTCTCAGGGTTGGAGACCCAGTACTTC
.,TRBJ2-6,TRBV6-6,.,CASSPGANVLTF,TGTGCCAGCAGTCCTGGGGCCAACGTCCTGACTTTC
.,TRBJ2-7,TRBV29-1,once,CSVEVSGSYEQYF,TGCAGCGTTGAAGTCAGCGGCTCCTACGAGCAGTACTTC
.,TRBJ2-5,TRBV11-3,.,CASSLDWAETQYF,TGTGCCAGCAGCTTAGATTGGGCAGAGACCCAGTACTTC
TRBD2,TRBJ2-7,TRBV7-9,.,CASSSAIDLGTSFGQYF,TGTGCCAGCAGCTCGGCGATTGACCTTGGGACTAGCTTCGGGCAGTACTTC
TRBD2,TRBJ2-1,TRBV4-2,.,CASSPPAAGGPNEQFF,TGTGCCAGCAGCCCCCCAGCGGCGGGAGGGCCCAATGAGCAGTTCTTC
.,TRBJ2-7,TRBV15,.,CATSRDRGAYEQYF,TGTGCCACCAGCAGAGATCGAGGTGCCTACGAGCAGTACTTC
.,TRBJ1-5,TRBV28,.,CASTMGTLYQPQHF,TGTGCCAGCACGATGGGGACCCTTTATCAGCCCCAGCATTTT
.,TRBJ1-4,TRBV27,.,CASSMRGVRGAGEKLFF,TGTGCCAGCAGTATGCGAGGTGTCAGGGGAGCGGGGGAAAAACTGTTTTTT
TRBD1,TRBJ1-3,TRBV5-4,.,CASSPNRTGAGTIYF,TGTGCCAGCAGCCCAAACCGGACAGGGGCTGGCACCATATATTTT
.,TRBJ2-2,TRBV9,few,CASRDLGDGELFF,TGTGCCAGCAGGGACCTGGGGGATGGGGAGCTGTTTTTT
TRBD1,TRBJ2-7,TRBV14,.,CASSHAGTGLAEQYF,TGTGCCAGCAGCCACGCCGGGACAGGGCTTGCCGAGCAGTACTTC
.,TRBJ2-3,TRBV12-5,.,CASGLVPAVEGLGTDTQYF,TGTGCTAGTGGTTTGGTACCAGCGGTGGAGGGGCTCGGCACAGATACGCAGTATTTT
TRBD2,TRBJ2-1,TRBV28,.,CASTAGGSYNEQFF,TGTGCCAGCACCGCGGGGGGCTCCTACAATGAGCAGTTCTTC
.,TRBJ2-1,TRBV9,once,CASTGSDPSSYNEQFF,TGTGCCAGCACCGGGAGCGATCCTAGCTCCTACAATGAGCAGTTCTTC
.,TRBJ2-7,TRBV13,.,CASSLGRTYEQYF,TGTGCCAGCAGCTTAGGGCGAACCTACGAGCAGTACTTC
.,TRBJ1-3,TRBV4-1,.,CASSQDHATIYF,TGCGCCAGCAGCCAAGATCATGCCACCATATATTTT
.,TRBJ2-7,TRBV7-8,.,CASSFEGGLGYEQYF,TGTGCCAGCAGCTTTGAAGGCGGCTTGGGGTACGAGCAGTACTTC
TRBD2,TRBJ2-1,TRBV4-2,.,CASSQGGGSFPYNEQFF,TGTGCCAGCAGCCAAGGGGGGGGATCCTTTCCCTACAATGAGCAGTTCTTC
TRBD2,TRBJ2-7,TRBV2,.,CASSEGTSGGEEQYF,TGTGCCAGCAGTGAAGGGACTAGCGGGGGGGAGGAGCAGTACTTC
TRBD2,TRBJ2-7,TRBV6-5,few,CASRPTSGSTHEQYF,TGTGCCAGCAGACCCACTAGCGGGAGCACCCACGAGCAGTACTTC